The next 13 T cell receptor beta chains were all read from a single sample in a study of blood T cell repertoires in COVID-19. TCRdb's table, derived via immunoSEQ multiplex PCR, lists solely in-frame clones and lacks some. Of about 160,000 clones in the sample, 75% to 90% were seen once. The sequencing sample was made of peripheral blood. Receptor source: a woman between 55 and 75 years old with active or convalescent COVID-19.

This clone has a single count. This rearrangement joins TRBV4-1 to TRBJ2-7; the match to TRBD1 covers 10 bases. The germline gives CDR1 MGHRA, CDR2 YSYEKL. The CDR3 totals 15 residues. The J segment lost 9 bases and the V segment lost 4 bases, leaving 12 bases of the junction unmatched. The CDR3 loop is CASSLNRDRGFVQYF. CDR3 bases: TGCGCCAGCAGCCTCAACCGGGACAGGGGTTTTGTGCAGTACTTC.

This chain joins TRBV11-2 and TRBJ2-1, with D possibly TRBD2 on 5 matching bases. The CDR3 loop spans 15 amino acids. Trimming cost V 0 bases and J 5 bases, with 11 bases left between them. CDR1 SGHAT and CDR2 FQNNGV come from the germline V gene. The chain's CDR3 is CASSLDFGGHNEQFF. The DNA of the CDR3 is TGTGCCAGCAGCTTAGATTTCGGAGGACACAATGAGCAGTTCTTC.

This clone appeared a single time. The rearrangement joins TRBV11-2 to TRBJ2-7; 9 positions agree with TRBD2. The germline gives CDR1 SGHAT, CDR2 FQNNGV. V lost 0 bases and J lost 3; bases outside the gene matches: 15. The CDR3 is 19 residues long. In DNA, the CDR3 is TGTGCCAGCAGCTTAGATCTATTCATGGTAGGAGCGGGGGGCTACGAGCAGTACTTC. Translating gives CASSLDLFMVGAGGYEQYF.

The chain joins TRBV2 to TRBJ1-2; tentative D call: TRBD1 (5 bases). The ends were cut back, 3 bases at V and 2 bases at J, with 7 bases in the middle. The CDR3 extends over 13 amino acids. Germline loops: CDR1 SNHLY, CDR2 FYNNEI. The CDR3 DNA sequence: TGTGCCAGCAGTGATGCAGGGAACTATGGCTACACCTTC. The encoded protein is CASSDAGNYGYTF.

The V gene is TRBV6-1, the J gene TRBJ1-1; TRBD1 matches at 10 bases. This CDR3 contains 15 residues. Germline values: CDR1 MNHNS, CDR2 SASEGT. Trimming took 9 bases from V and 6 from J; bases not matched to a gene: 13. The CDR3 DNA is TGTGCCAGTTATTCCGGGACAGGGGCTCACTCTGAAGCTTTCTTT. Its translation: CASYSGTGAHSEAFF.

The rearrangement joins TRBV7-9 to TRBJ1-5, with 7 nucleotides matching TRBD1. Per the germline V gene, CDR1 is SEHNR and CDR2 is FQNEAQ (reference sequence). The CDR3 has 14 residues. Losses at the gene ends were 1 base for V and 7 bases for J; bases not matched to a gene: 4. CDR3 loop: CASSLGETGQPQHF. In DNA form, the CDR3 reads TGTGCCAGCAGCTTAGGAGAGACAGGGCAGCCCCAGCATTTT.

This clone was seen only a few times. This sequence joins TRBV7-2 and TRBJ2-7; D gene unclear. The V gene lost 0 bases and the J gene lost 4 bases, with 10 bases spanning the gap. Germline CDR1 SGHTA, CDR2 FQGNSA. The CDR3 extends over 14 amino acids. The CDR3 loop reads CASSLAVTNYEQYF. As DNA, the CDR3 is TGTGCCAGCAGCTTAGCGGTCACTAATTACGAGCAGTACTTC. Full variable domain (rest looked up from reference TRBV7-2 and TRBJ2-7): GAGVSQSPSNKVTEKGKDVELRCDPISGHTALYWYRQSLGQGLEFLIYFQGNSAPDKSGLPSDRFSAERTGGSVSTLTIQRTQQEDSAVYLCASSLAVTNYEQYFGPGTRLTVT.

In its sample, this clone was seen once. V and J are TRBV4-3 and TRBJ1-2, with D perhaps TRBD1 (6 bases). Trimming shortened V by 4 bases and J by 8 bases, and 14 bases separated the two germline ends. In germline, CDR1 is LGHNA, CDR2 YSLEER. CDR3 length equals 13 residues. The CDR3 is CASSLAGVLGYTF. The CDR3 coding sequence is TGCGCCAGCAGCCTGGCAGGGGTCTTAGGCTACACCTTC.

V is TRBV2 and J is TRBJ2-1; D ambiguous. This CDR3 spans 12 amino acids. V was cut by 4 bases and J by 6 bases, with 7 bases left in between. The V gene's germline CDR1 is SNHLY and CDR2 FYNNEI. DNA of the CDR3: TGTGCCAGCAGTGTTCAGATCAATGAGCAGTTCTTC. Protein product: CASSVQINEQFF.

CDR3 DNA sequence: TGTGCCATCAGTTTAAGCGGACAGAGTGGGTCAAACACTGAAGCTTTCTTT. It translates to CAISLSGQSGSNTEAFF. The J gene is TRBJ1-1, the V gene TRBV10-3; TRBD1 is a possible D gene (6 bases). Trimming removed 5 bases at V and 2 bases at J, with 21 bases between. The CDR3 consists of 17 residues. CDR1 and CDR2 (germline): ENHRY, SYGVKD.

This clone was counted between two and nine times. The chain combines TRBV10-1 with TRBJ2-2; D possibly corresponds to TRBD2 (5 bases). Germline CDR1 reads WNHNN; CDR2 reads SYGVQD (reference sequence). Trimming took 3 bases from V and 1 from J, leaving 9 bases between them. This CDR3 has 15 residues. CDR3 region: CASSDSGMNTGELFF. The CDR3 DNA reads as TGCGCCAGCAGTGATTCCGGGATGAACACCGGGGAGCTGTTTTTT.

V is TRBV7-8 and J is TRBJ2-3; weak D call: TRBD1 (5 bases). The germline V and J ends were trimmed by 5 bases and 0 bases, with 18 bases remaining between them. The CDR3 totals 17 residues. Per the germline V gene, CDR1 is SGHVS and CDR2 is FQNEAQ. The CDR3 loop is CASSLTITRVSTDTQYF. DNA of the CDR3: TGTGCCAGCAGCCTCACCATTACCAGGGTTAGCACAGATACGCAGTATTTT.

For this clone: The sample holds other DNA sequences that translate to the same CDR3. The CDR3 region has the DNA TGCGCCAGCAGCTTGGCCTTAGGACAGGGAGATGGCTACACCTTC. It encodes CASSLALGQGDGYTF. The chain carries TRBV5-1 and TRBJ1-2; 8 nucleotides line up with TRBD1. Germline CDR1 reads SGHRS; CDR2 reads YFSETQ. V shed 0 bases and J 6 bases; nucleotides not matched to a gene: 7. This CDR3 is 15 amino acids long.